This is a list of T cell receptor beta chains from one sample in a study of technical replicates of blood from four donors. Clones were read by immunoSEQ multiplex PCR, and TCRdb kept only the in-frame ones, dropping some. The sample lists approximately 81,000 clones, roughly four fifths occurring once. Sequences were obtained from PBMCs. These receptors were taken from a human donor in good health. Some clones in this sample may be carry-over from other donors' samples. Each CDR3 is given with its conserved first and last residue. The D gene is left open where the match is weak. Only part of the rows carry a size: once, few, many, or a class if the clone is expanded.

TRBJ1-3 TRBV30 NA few CAWSVDTGNTIYF TGTGCCTGGAGTGTTGACACTGGAAACACCATATATTTT
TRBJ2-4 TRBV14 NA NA CASSQAGKNIQYF TGTGCCAGCAGCCAGGCGGGCAAAAACATTCAGTACTTC
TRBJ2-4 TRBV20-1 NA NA CSAQENIQYF TGCAGTGCTCAGGAAAACATTCAGTACTTC
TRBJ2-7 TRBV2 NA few CASSTGGYEQYF TGTGCCAGCAGTACAGGAGGGTACGAGCAGTACTTC
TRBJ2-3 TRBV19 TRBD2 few CASSRLAATDTQYF TGTGCCAGTAGTCGACTAGCGGCAACAGATACGCAGTATTTT
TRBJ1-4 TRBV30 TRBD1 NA CAWSPGTGGDEKLFF TGTGCCTGGAGTCCAGGGACAGGGGGGGATGAAAAACTGTTTTTT
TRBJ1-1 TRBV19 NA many CASRGTVNTEAFF TGTGCCAGTCGGGGGACCGTGAACACTGAAGCTTTCTTT
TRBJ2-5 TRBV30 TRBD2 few CAWKSGTSGLKTQYF TGTGCCTGGAAATCCGGGACTAGCGGCCTCAAGACCCAGTACTTC
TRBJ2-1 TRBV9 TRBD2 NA CASSSTSGGAGPNEQFF TGTGCCAGCAGCTCAACTAGCGGGGGGGCCGGTCCGAATGAGCAGTTCTTC
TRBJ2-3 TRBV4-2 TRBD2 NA CASSQDGGGAADTQYF TGTGCCAGCAGCCAAGACGGCGGGGGGGCTGCAGATACGCAGTATTTT
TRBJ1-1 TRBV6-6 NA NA CASSYGGGKTEAFF TGTGCCAGCAGTTACGGGGGCGGAAAGACTGAAGCTTTCTTT
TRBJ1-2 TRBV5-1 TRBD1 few CASSARDSRLTNYGYTF TGCGCCAGCAGCGCCCGGGACAGCCGATTAACTAACTATGGCTACACCTTC
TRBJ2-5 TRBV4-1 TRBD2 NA CASRLLGLAGETQYF TGCGCCAGCAGGCTCCTCGGACTAGCGGGAGAGACCCAGTACTTC
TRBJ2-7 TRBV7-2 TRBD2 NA CASSPGWLAASYEQYF TGTGCCAGCAGCCCCGGATGGCTAGCGGCCTCCTACGAGCAGTACTTC
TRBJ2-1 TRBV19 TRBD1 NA CASSTRTGAGEQFF TGTGCCAGTAGTACTAGGACAGGGGCAGGTGAGCAGTTCTTC
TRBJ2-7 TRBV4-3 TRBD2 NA CASSQETSGSEQYF TGCGCCAGCAGCCAAGAAACTAGCGGGAGCGAGCAGTACTTC
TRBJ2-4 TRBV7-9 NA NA CASSPYLRPGVAKNIQYF TGTGCCAGCAGCCCCTACCTCCGGCCAGGGGTGGCCAAAAACATTCAGTACTTC
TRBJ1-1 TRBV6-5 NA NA CASSYLGGETEAFF TGTGCCAGCAGTTACTTAGGAGGAGAGACTGAAGCTTTCTTT
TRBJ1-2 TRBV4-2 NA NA CASSQAGVGYTF TGTGCCAGCAGCCAAGCAGGGGTTGGCTACACCTTC
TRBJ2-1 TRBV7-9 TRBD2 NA CASSPTSGEWNEQFF TGTGCCAGCAGCCCGACTAGCGGGGAGTGGAATGAGCAGTTCTTC
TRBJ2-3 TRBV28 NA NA CASSLPGERADTQYF TGTGCCAGCAGTTTACCGGGAGAACGTGCAGATACGCAGTATTTT
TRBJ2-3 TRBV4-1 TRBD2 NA CASSHLAGTTDTQYF TGCGCCAGCAGCCACCTAGCGGGAACAACAGATACGCAGTATTTT
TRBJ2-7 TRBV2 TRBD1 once CASEPGQGGYEQYF TGTGCCAGCGAACCGGGACAGGGGGGGTACGAGCAGTACTTC
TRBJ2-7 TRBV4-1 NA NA CASSHPGDEQYF TGCGCCAGCAGCCATCCGGGGGACGAGCAGTACTTC
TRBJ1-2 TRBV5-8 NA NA CASSVQANGYTF TGTGCCAGCAGCGTACAGGCGAATGGCTACACCTTC
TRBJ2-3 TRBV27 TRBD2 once CASSRTSGGPTQYF TGTGCCAGCAGCCGGACTAGCGGGGGGCCCACGCAGTATTTT
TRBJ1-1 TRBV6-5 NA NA CASSYSEHTEAFF TGTGCCAGCAGTTACTCGGAGCACACTGAAGCTTTCTTT
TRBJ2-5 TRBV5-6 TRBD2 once CASSSGLAADQETQYF TGTGCCAGCAGCTCGGGACTAGCGGCAGATCAAGAGACCCAGTACTTC
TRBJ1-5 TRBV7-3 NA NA CASSLERNQPQHF TGTGCCAGCAGCTTAGAGCGCAATCAGCCCCAGCATTTT
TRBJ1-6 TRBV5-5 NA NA CASSNELDPLHF TGTGCCAGCAGCAATGAGCTAGACCCCCTCCACTTT
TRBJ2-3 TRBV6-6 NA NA CASSARFATDTQYF TGTGCCAGCAGTGCGCGCTTCGCTACAGATACGCAGTATTTT
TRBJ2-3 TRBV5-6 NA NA CASSLYRLGTDTQYF TGTGCCAGCAGCTTGTACCGTCTAGGCACAGATACGCAGTATTTT
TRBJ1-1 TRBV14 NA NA CASSHVNRFEAFF TGTGCCAGCAGCCACGTGAACAGGTTTGAAGCTTTCTTT
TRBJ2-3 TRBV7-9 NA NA CASSFQGSTDTQYF TGTGCCAGCAGCTTTCAGGGGAGCACAGATACGCAGTATTTT
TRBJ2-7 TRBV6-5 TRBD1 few CASSLNRGYQYF TGTGCCAGCAGTTTAAACAGGGGGTATCAGTACTTC
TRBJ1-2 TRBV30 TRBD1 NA CAWSASGGHGYTF TGTGCCTGGAGTGCTTCAGGGGGACATGGCTACACCTTC
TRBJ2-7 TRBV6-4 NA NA CASRRGTIYEQYF TGTGCCAGCCGGAGGGGGACTATTTACGAGCAGTACTTC
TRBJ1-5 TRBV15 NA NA CATSRLLRGPQHF TGTGCCACCAGCAGGTTACTGCGCGGACCCCAGCATTTT
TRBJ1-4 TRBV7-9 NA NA CASSFSGGAVEKLFF TGTGCCAGCAGCTTCTCCGGTGGGGCGGTTGAAAAACTGTTTTTT
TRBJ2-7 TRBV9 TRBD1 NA CASNRQGSYEQYF TGTGCCAGCAACAGACAGGGGAGCTACGAGCAGTACTTC
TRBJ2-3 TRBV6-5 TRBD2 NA CASSRGRGGREEYF TGTGCCAGCAGCCGAGGAAGGGGCGGGAGAGAGGAGTATTTT
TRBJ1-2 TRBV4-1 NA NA CASSGERYGYTF TGCGCCAGCAGCGGGGAGCGCTATGGCTACACCTTC
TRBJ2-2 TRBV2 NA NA CASSPRATGELFF TGTGCCAGCAGCCCAAGAGCCACCGGGGAGCTGTTTTTT
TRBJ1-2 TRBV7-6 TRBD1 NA CASSFSAPGQGDYGYTF TGTGCCAGCAGCTTCTCTGCCCCGGGACAGGGGGACTATGGCTACACCTTC
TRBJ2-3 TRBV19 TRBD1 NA CASRRQGLGDTQYF TGTGCCAGTAGGAGACAGGGGTTAGGGGATACGCAGTATTTT
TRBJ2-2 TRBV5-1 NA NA CASSFRGKDGELFF TGCGCCAGCAGCTTCCGGGGGAAGGACGGGGAGCTGTTTTTT
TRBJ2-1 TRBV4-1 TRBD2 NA CASSPRGRGINNEQFF TGCGCCAGCAGCCCCCGGGGGAGGGGTATTAACAATGAGCAGTTCTTC
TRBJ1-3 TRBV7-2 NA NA CASSLGREAGNTIYF TGTGCCAGCAGCTTAGGCAGGGAGGCTGGAAACACCATATATTTT
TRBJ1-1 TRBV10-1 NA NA CASIGIGGKGTEAFF TGCGCCAGCATTGGGATTGGGGGCAAGGGAACTGAAGCTTTCTTT
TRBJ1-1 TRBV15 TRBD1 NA CATTGTGDTEAFF TGTGCCACTACCGGGACAGGCGACACTGAAGCTTTCTTT